This TCR beta chain is from a study of molecular identifiers for immune sequencing clone quantification. Study-level information: In the replicates, RNA derived from around 20,000 or 99,000 naive CD8 cells was divided into five parts, and four were sequenced.

Naive CD8 sequencing libraries were generated from around 20,000 to 990,000 sorted cells, with 10%, 30% or 50% RNA as input. Each CDR3 protein gets one entry after TCRdb re-called the PCR reads with MiXCR. Of more than 450,000 distinct CDR3 sequences listed, around 23% are singletons. With 5 bases removed from V and 5 bases from J, the gap between germline ends came to 7 bases. CDR1 and CDR2 from the germline V gene are SEHNR and FQNEAQ (reference sequence). The CDR3 contains 12 residues. This clonotype turned up a few times. This receptor was taken from a human donor in good health. Some libraries in this study had Jurkat cell RNA spiked in. Sequences were obtained from naive CD8+ T cells from blood, with Jurkat cell RNA spiked in. Subset described: FACS-sorted CD8+CD4-CCR7+CD45RA+ naive T cells. V and J are TRBV7-9 and TRBJ2-1, with D uncertain. This CDR3 is CASSPSDNEQFF. The DNA of the CDR3 is TGTGCCAGCAGCCCCTCGGACAATGAGCAGTTCTTC.